One and the same sample provided the 16 T cell receptor beta chains below, sequenced in a study of blood T cell repertoires in COVID-19. This table comes from immunoSEQ multiplex PCR, and its TCRdb copy is limited to in-frame clones, with some not included. The table includes about 170,000 clones, about 86% detected once. What was sequenced was peripheral blood. Receptor source: an elderly woman in a cohort sampled during active or convalescent COVID-19.

This clone was detected only a few times. This rearrangement joins TRBV30 to TRBJ2-7; D may be TRBD2 (5 bases). Germline CDR1 GTSNPN, CDR2 SVGIG (reference sequence). V was trimmed by 0 bases and J by 2 bases, leaving 14 bases between them. This CDR3 has 15 residues. The CDR3 DNA reads as TGTGCCTGGAGTGTGGGCAGGACTTTTGCCTACGAGCAGTACTTC. This codes for CAWSVGRTFAYEQYF.

The genes are TRBV25-1 and TRBJ1-1; the D is unclear. From germline, CDR1 is MGHDK and CDR2 SYGVNS. CDR3 length: 14 amino acids. The V end lost 0 bases, the J end lost 2 bases, and 7 bases lay between the germline ends. CDR3 DNA sequence: TGTGCCAGCAGTGAATACGGGGTTAACACTGAAGCTTTCTTT. Protein product: CASSEYGVNTEAFF.

This clone was detected only once. The J gene is TRBJ2-5, the V gene TRBV10-1, with 8 bases aligning to TRBD2. CDR3 length: 14 residues. Germline CDR1 and CDR2: WNHNN and SYGVQD (reference sequence). Germline trimming cut 3 bases from V and 4 bases from J; bases unmatched to any gene: 4. CDR3 bases: TGCGCCAGCAGTGAAAGACTAGCGAGAGAGACCCAGTACTTC. Its protein is CASSERLARETQYF.

V gene TRBV3-1 (or the pseudogene TRBV3-2) combines with J gene TRBJ2-3; 13 nucleotides match TRBD2. The germline V gene has CDR1 LGHDT and CDR2 YNNKEL (reference sequence). The CDR3 sequence is 14 residues long. V shed 8 bases, J shed 4 bases, and the junction held 3 bases outside the gene matches. CDR3 residues: CASGTSGVPDTQYF. The CDR3 DNA follows: TGTGCCAGCGGGACTAGCGGGGTTCCAGATACGCAGTATTTT.

This chain links TRBV13 with TRBJ2-7; D not resolved. CDR3 length equals 16 residues. Germline values: CDR1 PRHDT, CDR2 FYEKMQ (reference sequence). V lost 1 base and J 0 bases, leaving 13 bases between the germline ends. CDR3 sequence (DNA): TGTGCCAGCAGCTTAGATCTAGGCCTAGGCTCCTACGAGCAGTACTTC. Encoded protein: CASSLDLGLGSYEQYF.

This clone was found a few times. The chain couples TRBV24-1 to TRBJ1-2; the D gene is possibly TRBD1 (6 bases). The CDR3 consists of 12 residues. The V end was cut by 5 bases, the J end by 7 bases, with 10 bases between. The V gene's germline CDR1 is KGHDR and CDR2 SFDVKD. The CDR3 DNA follows: TGTGCCACCAGTGCAGGGGTTGGTGGCTACACCTTC. Its translation: CATSAGVGGYTF.

The chain employs TRBV23-1 and TRBJ1-5; D is perhaps TRBD1 (6 bases). TRBV23-1 is reported as an ORF; its role is uncertain. V dropped 11 bases and J dropped 0 bases, with 23 bases sitting between them. CDR3 size: 17 residues. The CDR3 sequence: CAGRDTKEQTSNQPQHF. The CDR3 bases are TGCGCCGGTCGGGACACTAAAGAACAGACTAGCAATCAGCCCCAGCATTTT.

This chain connects TRBV14 to TRBJ1-1, with D possibly being TRBD1 (5 bases). Germline values: CDR1 SGHDN, CDR2 FVKESK. The V end was cut by 1 base, the J end by 5 bases, with 8 bases between. The CDR3 runs to 13 residues. This CDR3 reads CASSQVRGTEAFF. The CDR3 DNA reads TGTGCCAGCAGCCAAGTTAGGGGTACTGAAGCTTTCTTT.

J is TRBJ1-2 and V is TRBV7-9; a weak D match, TRBD1 (5 bases). V lost 1 base, J lost 6 bases, and 18 bases lay in between. CDR3 length equals 16 residues. Germline CDR1 SEHNR, CDR2 FQNEAQ (reference sequence). CDR3 nucleotides: TGTGCCAGCAGCTTAGTGTTTAGGGGATCCTTAAATGGCTACACCTTC. Its translation: CASSLVFRGSLNGYTF. The full variable domain, completed using reference TRBV7-9 and TRBJ1-2, is DTGVSQNPRHKITKRGQNVTFRCDPISEHNRLYWYRQTLGQGPEFLTYFQNEAQLEKSRLLSDRFSAERPKGSFSTLEIQRTEQGDSAMYLCASSLVFRGSLNGYTFGSGTRLTVV.

The chain is built from TRBV7-2 and TRBJ1-1, with no clear D. In germline, CDR1 is SGHTA, CDR2 FQGNSA. The ends were cut back, 2 bases at V and 3 bases at J, with 13 bases in the middle. This CDR3 comprises 15 residues. Here the CDR3 reads CASSLSGMRDTEAFF. The CDR3 DNA reads as TGTGCCAGCAGCTTATCCGGGATGAGGGACACTGAAGCTTTCTTT.

The rearrangement links TRBV18 to TRBJ1-2, with 10 bases identical to TRBD1. Germline CDR1 reads KGHSH; CDR2 reads LQKENI. The CDR3 sequence is 16 residues long. J lost 1 base, V lost 2 bases, and 4 bases had no gene match. In nucleotides, the CDR3 is TGTGCCAGCTCACCAACTGGGACAGGGGTTAACTATGGCTACACCTTC. It specifies CASSPTGTGVNYGYTF.

CDR3 residues: CASSTLISSGNTIYF. Here the CDR3 DNA reads TGTGCCAGTAGTACCCTAATAAGCTCTGGAAACACCATATATTTT. The chain links TRBV19 to TRBJ1-3; D call uncertain. The V gene's germline CDR1 is LNHDA and CDR2 SQIVND (reference sequence). The V and J ends lost 4 bases and 0 bases respectively, with 10 bases between them. CDR3 size: 15 residues.

The chain has TRBV7-6 and TRBJ2-3; TRBD2 aligns across 9 bases. Trimming took 1 base from V and 3 from J; bases not matched to a gene: 5. Germline CDR1 is SGHVS and CDR2 is FNYEAQ. This CDR3 comprises 16 residues. Here the CDR3 reads CASSLGAGGPTDTQYF. The DNA for the CDR3 is TGTGCCAGCAGCTTAGGGGCGGGAGGGCCAACAGATACGCAGTATTTT.

The chain links TRBV10-3 to TRBJ2-7; the match to TRBD2 covers 11 bases. The CDR3 contains 15 residues. CDR1 and CDR2 (germline): ENHRY, SYGVKD. The trim removed 0 bases at V and 2 bases at J, leaving 0 bases unmatched. The CDR3 DNA is TGTGCCATCAGTGAGTCGGGACTAGCGGCCTACGAGCAGTACGTC. Amino acids: CAISESGLAAYEQYV.

The CDR3 region has the DNA TGTGCCTGGAGTGACCCACATAACTATGGCTACACCTTC. This gives the protein CAWSDPHNYGYTF. The V call is TRBV30, the J call TRBJ1-2, with D unresolved. V lost 1 base, J lost 1 base, and 7 bases lay in between. Germline V lookup: CDR1 GTSNPN, CDR2 SVGIG (reference sequence). The CDR3 loop spans 13 amino acids.

V is TRBV3-1 (or the pseudogene TRBV3-2) and J is TRBJ2-1; 7 nucleotides line up with TRBD2. The V segment lost 1 base and the J segment 5 bases; nucleotides outside the gene matches: 5. Germline lookup yields CDR1 LGHDT and CDR2 YNNKEL (reference sequence). The CDR3 spans 15 residues. CDR3 in amino acids: CASSQAGLTNNEQFF. The CDR3 DNA reads TGTGCCAGCAGCCAAGCGGGACTAACAAACAATGAGCAGTTCTTC.